This is a list of T cell receptor beta chains from one sample in a study of T cell responses to AZD1222 COVID-19 vaccine. This table comes from immunoSEQ multiplex PCR, and its TCRdb copy is limited to in-frame clones, with some not included. The data contain more than 95,000 clones, around 85% of them singletons. The sample here was peripheral blood, taken 28 days after the second AZD1222 dose. The receptors originated from an adult who received the AZD1222 COVID-19 vaccine. Both conserved end residues are part of each CDR3. Fields, in order: D gene, clone size, J gene, V gene, CDR3 protein, CDR3 DNA. The D gene is left open where the match is weak. A row's size may be missing; if present it is once, few, many or a size class.

D: TRBD2; size: NA; J: TRBJ2-1; V: TRBV11-2; CDR3: CASSLERLAVSYNEQFF; DNA: TGTGCCAGCAGCTTAGAAAGACTAGCGGTCTCCTACAATGAGCAGTTCTTC
D: NA; size: NA; J: TRBJ1-1; V: TRBV21-1; CDR3: CASNRGEAFF; DNA: TGTGCCAGCAACCGAGGTGAAGCTTTCTTT
D: TRBD2; size: NA; J: TRBJ2-1; V: TRBV6-5; CDR3: CASSYQPSGGYNEQFF; DNA: TGTGCCAGCAGTTACCAGCCTAGCGGGGGCTACAATGAGCAGTTCTTC
D: TRBD1; size: NA; J: TRBJ2-1; V: TRBV5-4; CDR3: CASTFGTETYNEQFF; DNA: TGTGCCAGCACCTTCGGGACAGAAACCTACAATGAGCAGTTCTTC
D: NA; size: NA; J: TRBJ1-6; V: TRBV12-3/TRBV12-4; CDR3: CASSGGDSPLHF; DNA: TGTGCCAGCTCGGGCGGGGATTCACCCCTCCACTTT
D: TRBD1; size: NA; J: TRBJ2-1; V: TRBV7-7; CDR3: CASSFGTGDGNEQFF; DNA: TGTGCCAGCAGCTTCGGGACAGGGGATGGGAATGAGCAGTTCTTC
D: TRBD1; size: NA; J: TRBJ1-1; V: TRBV30; CDR3: CALLSGGNTEAFF; DNA: TGTGCCTTACTCTCAGGGGGGAACACTGAAGCTTTCTTT
D: TRBD1; size: NA; J: TRBJ1-6; V: TRBV18; CDR3: CASSRVGGQGQNSPLHF; DNA: TGTGCCAGCTCACGAGTTGGGGGACAGGGGCAAAATTCACCCCTCCACTTT
D: TRBD1; size: NA; J: TRBJ1-2; V: TRBV19; CDR3: CASSMTGHEGANYGYTF; DNA: TGTGCCAGTAGTATGACAGGGCATGAAGGGGCTAACTATGGCTACACCTTC
D: NA; size: NA; J: TRBJ2-3; V: TRBV6-1; CDR3: CASSEGTLRADTQYF; DNA: TGTGCCAGCAGTGAAGGGACACTGAGGGCAGATACGCAGTATTTT
D: TRBD1; size: once; J: TRBJ1-4; V: TRBV5-5; CDR3: CASSLGGQLNEKLFF; DNA: TGTGCCAGCAGCTTGGGGGGACAGCTAAATGAAAAACTGTTTTTT
D: NA; size: few; J: TRBJ2-1; V: TRBV4-1; CDR3: CASSQVVGLGQQFF; DNA: TGCGCCAGCAGCCAAGTGGTTGGGCTAGGACAGCAGTTCTTC
D: TRBD1; size: once; J: TRBJ1-6; V: TRBV11-2; CDR3: CASSLDQGANSPLHF; DNA: TGTGCCAGCAGCTTAGACCAGGGGGCCAATTCACCCCTCCACTTT
D: NA; size: NA; J: TRBJ1-5; V: TRBV6-1; CDR3: CASSDGFTGTNQPQHF; DNA: TGTGCCAGCAGTGACGGGTTTACAGGGACCAATCAGCCCCAGCATTTT
D: NA; size: NA; J: TRBJ2-4; V: TRBV7-2; CDR3: CASSPGFGRAKNIQYF; DNA: TGTGCCAGCAGTCCTGGATTCGGGAGAGCCAAAAACATTCAGTACTTC
D: NA; size: NA; J: TRBJ1-3; V: TRBV7-7; CDR3: CASSSGTSGNTIYF; DNA: TGTGCCAGCAGCTCTGGGACGTCTGGAAACACCATATATTTT
D: NA; size: few; J: TRBJ1-4; V: TRBV6-5; CDR3: CASSYFPGEEKLFF; DNA: TGTGCCAGCAGTTACTTCCCAGGGGAAGAAAAACTGTTTTTT
D: NA; size: NA; J: TRBJ2-7; V: TRBV28; CDR3: CASSFPGPTYEQYF; DNA: TGTGCCAGCAGTTTCCCAGGGCCGACCTACGAGCAGTACTTC
D: NA; size: NA; J: TRBJ1-4; V: TRBV4-2; CDR3: CASSQALGGTKGEKLFF; DNA: TGTGCCAGCAGCCAAGCGCTAGGGGGGACAAAGGGGGAAAAACTGTTTTTT
D: NA; size: few; J: TRBJ2-2; V: TRBV7-9; CDR3: CASSHRAGVGTGELFF; DNA: TGTGCCAGCAGTCATCGGGCTGGGGTCGGCACCGGGGAGCTGTTTTTT
D: NA; size: NA; J: TRBJ1-1; V: TRBV5-1; CDR3: CASSLVTGYTEAFF; DNA: TGCGCCAGCAGCTTGGTAACAGGGTACACTGAAGCTTTCTTT
D: NA; size: NA; J: TRBJ2-1; V: TRBV19; CDR3: CASSTSTSKQFF; DNA: TGTGCCAGTAGTACCTCCACTAGTAAGCAGTTCTTC
D: NA; size: NA; J: TRBJ1-5; V: TRBV7-2; CDR3: CASSKQGLPNQPQHF; DNA: TGTGCCAGCAGCAAACAGGGTCTCCCCAATCAGCCCCAGCATTTT
D: NA; size: NA; J: TRBJ2-1; V: TRBV11-3; CDR3: CASSPAPGAVSQINEQFF; DNA: TGTGCCAGCAGCCCAGCACCAGGGGCCGTTAGTCAGATCAATGAGCAGTTCTTC
D: TRBD1; size: once; J: TRBJ2-5; V: TRBV10-3; CDR3: CATTGGGETQYF; DNA: TGTGCCACGACAGGGGGCGGGGAGACCCAGTACTTC
D: TRBD1; size: NA; J: TRBJ1-1; V: TRBV28; CDR3: CASSPQGTENTEAFF; DNA: TGTGCCAGCAGTCCCCAGGGGACAGAGAACACTGAAGCTTTCTTT
D: NA; size: medium-sized; J: TRBJ1-2; V: TRBV28; CDR3: CASSHRVQYGYTF; DNA: TGTGCCAGCAGTCATCGGGTACAGTATGGCTACACCTTC
D: NA; size: NA; J: TRBJ2-1; V: TRBV5-1; CDR3: CASSPPRGPVNNEQFF; DNA: TGCGCCAGCAGCCCCCCCCGGGGCCCGGTCAACAATGAGCAGTTCTTC
D: NA; size: NA; J: TRBJ1-6; V: TRBV7-8; CDR3: CASSLVGALGDSPLHF; DNA: TGTGCCAGCAGCTTAGTTGGGGCGCTCGGTGATTCACCCCTCCACTTT
D: TRBD1; size: NA; J: TRBJ2-7; V: TRBV19; CDR3: CASAETGGPYEQYF; DNA: TGTGCCAGTGCAGAGACAGGGGGTCCCTACGAGCAGTACTTC
D: NA; size: NA; J: TRBJ1-2; V: TRBV19; CDR3: CASSISETEYYGYTF; DNA: TGTGCCAGTAGTATATCCGAGACTGAGTACTATGGCTACACCTTC
D: NA; size: NA; J: TRBJ1-5; V: TRBV28; CDR3: CASSPPRRATHSQPQHF; DNA: TGTGCCAGCAGCCCCCCTCGTCGGGCCACCCACAGTCAGCCCCAGCATTTT
D: TRBD2; size: NA; J: TRBJ2-5; V: TRBV9; CDR3: CASSVGGTRGETQYF; DNA: TGTGCCAGCAGCGTAGGGGGGACTAGAGGTGAGACCCAGTACTTC
D: TRBD1; size: NA; J: TRBJ1-1; V: TRBV15; CDR3: CATSREGVQGGTEAFF; DNA: TGTGCCACCAGCAGAGAAGGTGTCCAGGGGGGGACTGAAGCTTTCTTT
D: NA; size: NA; J: TRBJ1-1; V: TRBV7-2; CDR3: CASSLEPVNTEAFF; DNA: TGTGCCAGCAGCTTAGAACCGGTGAACACTGAAGCTTTCTTT
D: NA; size: NA; J: TRBJ2-5; V: TRBV13; CDR3: CASSLGSQETQYF; DNA: TGTGCCAGCAGCTTAGGCAGCCAAGAGACCCAGTACTTC
D: NA; size: NA; J: TRBJ1-4; V: TRBV7-9; CDR3: CASSLGGPWGEKLFF; DNA: TGTGCCAGCAGCTTAGGGGGACCATGGGGGGAAAAACTGTTTTTT
D: NA; size: NA; J: TRBJ1-2; V: TRBV27; CDR3: CASSLTRNLYGYTF; DNA: TGTGCCAGCAGTTTAACACGGAACCTCTATGGCTACACCTTC
D: NA; size: NA; J: TRBJ1-2; V: TRBV14; CDR3: CASSPSTGHGYTF; DNA: TGTGCCAGCAGCCCTTCCACGGGGCATGGCTACACCTTC
D: NA; size: once; J: TRBJ2-7; V: TRBV3-1/TRBV3-2; CDR3: CASSQDWGRTYEQYF; DNA: TGTGCCAGCAGCCAAGATTGGGGCAGAACCTACGAGCAGTACTTC
D: NA; size: once; J: TRBJ1-5; V: TRBV30; CDR3: CAWSNGVGQPQHF; DNA: TGTGCCTGGAGTAACGGGGTCGGGCAGCCCCAGCATTTT
D: NA; size: once; J: TRBJ1-2; V: TRBV3-1/TRBV3-2; CDR3: CASSQGFRYTF; DNA: TGTGCCAGCAGCCAAGGGTTTCGCTACACCTTC
D: NA; size: NA; J: TRBJ1-6; V: TRBV2; CDR3: CASSEGPVTSPLHF; DNA: TGTGCCAGCAGTGAAGGGCCAGTCACTTCACCCCTCCACTTT
D: NA; size: NA; J: TRBJ1-1; V: TRBV7-7; CDR3: CASSLTGDTEAFF; DNA: TGTGCCAGCAGCTTAACGGGGGACACTGAAGCTTTCTTT
D: TRBD1; size: NA; J: TRBJ2-3; V: TRBV6-2/TRBV6-3; CDR3: CASSYPDRERTDTQYF; DNA: TGTGCCAGCAGTTACCCGGACAGGGAGAGAACAGATACGCAGTATTTT
D: TRBD1; size: once; J: TRBJ1-2; V: TRBV7-8; CDR3: CASSLAGTGDGYTF; DNA: TGTGCCAGCAGCTTAGCGGGGACAGGCGATGGCTACACCTTC
D: NA; size: NA; J: TRBJ2-1; V: TRBV5-6; CDR3: CASTSWESYNEQFF; DNA: TGTGCCAGCACCTCCTGGGAAAGCTACAATGAGCAGTTCTTC
D: NA; size: once; J: TRBJ1-1; V: TRBV28; CDR3: CASSLLGGQIMNTEAFF; DNA: TGTGCCAGCAGTTTATTAGGCGGACAGATCATGAACACTGAAGCTTTCTTT
D: NA; size: few; J: TRBJ2-2; V: TRBV18; CDR3: CASSPERHDTGELFF; DNA: TGTGCCAGCTCACCAGAAAGGCACGACACCGGGGAGCTGTTTTTT
D: TRBD1; size: few; J: TRBJ1-5; V: TRBV5-1; CDR3: CASSLGDRGVNQPQHF; DNA: TGCGCCAGCAGCTTGGGAGACAGGGGGGTCAATCAGCCCCAGCATTTT
D: NA; size: NA; J: TRBJ1-2; V: TRBV6-2/TRBV6-3; CDR3: CASIPALTIYGYTF; DNA: TGTGCCAGCATCCCGGCCCTAACAATCTATGGCTACACCTTC
D: NA; size: NA; J: TRBJ1-1; V: TRBV27; CDR3: CATLQGGDVSDTEAFF; DNA: TGTGCCACCTTACAGGGAGGGGATGTCAGTGACACTGAAGCTTTCTTT
D: NA; size: NA; J: TRBJ1-1; V: TRBV7-9; CDR3: CASSRVDTEAFF; DNA: TGTGCCAGCAGCCGGGTGGACACTGAAGCTTTCTTT
D: TRBD1; size: NA; J: TRBJ1-1; V: TRBV19; CDR3: CASRTGGPTEAFF; DNA: TGTGCCAGTAGAACAGGGGGTCCCACTGAAGCTTTCTTT
D: TRBD1; size: NA; J: TRBJ1-2; V: TRBV5-6; CDR3: CASSLATGTGYGYTF; DNA: TGTGCCAGCAGCTTGGCCACCGGGACAGGGTATGGCTACACCTTC
D: NA; size: NA; J: TRBJ2-1; V: TRBV7-9; CDR3: CAGGPGGPTDDEQFF; DNA: TGTGCCGGCGGACCCGGGGGGCCTACCGACGATGAGCAGTTCTTC
D: TRBD2; size: NA; J: TRBJ2-1; V: TRBV5-8; CDR3: CASSLRSGGGEQFF; DNA: TGTGCCAGCAGCTTACGTAGCGGGGGAGGTGAGCAGTTCTTC
D: NA; size: NA; J: TRBJ2-3; V: TRBV5-1; CDR3: CASSRTFRQAVSTDTQYF; DNA: TGCGCCAGCAGCCGGACCTTCCGACAGGCCGTGAGCACAGATACGCAGTATTTT
D: TRBD2; size: NA; J: TRBJ2-4; V: TRBV4-1; CDR3: CASSQAWAGVAKNIQYF; DNA: TGCGCCAGCAGCCAAGCTTGGGCGGGGGTAGCCAAAAACATTCAGTACTTC
D: NA; size: once; J: TRBJ1-5; V: TRBV7-2; CDR3: CASSPQAGDQPQHF; DNA: TGTGCCAGCAGCCCCCAGGCTGGGGATCAGCCCCAGCATTTT